These T cell receptor beta chains were read from a single sample in a study of blood T cell repertoires in COVID-19. Some clones are missing from TCRdb's copy, which holds only in-frame ones; the method was immunoSEQ multiplex PCR. In the table there are around 470,000 clones, about 88% of which are singletons. Sequencing input: peripheral blood. Receptors were obtained from a man younger than 35 with COVID-19, enrolled during active disease. Both conserved end residues are part of each CDR3. D genes are given only for firm matches. Size is stated for part of the rows, as once, few or many counts, or as a class when the clone is expanded.

v_gene,j_gene,d_gene,abundance,CDR3nt,CDR3aa
TRBV27,TRBJ2-2,-,-,TGTGCCAGCAGTTTCCTAAGCACCGGGGAGCTGTTTTTT,CASSFLSTGELFF
TRBV11-2,TRBJ2-3,TRBD2,-,TGTGCCAGCAGCTTTAGCGGGAATCGAGATACGCAGTATTTT,CASSFSGNRDTQYF
TRBV24-1,TRBJ2-7,-,-,TGTGCCACCAGTGATCCAAAATCAGACAGGGTTGGAGGGACCTACGAGCAGTACTTC,CATSDPKSDRVGGTYEQYF
TRBV5-4,TRBJ2-3,TRBD2,-,TGTGCCAGCAGCTCTGCTAGCGGTACAGATACGCAGTATTTT,CASSSASGTDTQYF
TRBV3-1/TRBV3-2,TRBJ2-7,-,-,TGTGCCAGCAGCAGGGGCATGAGCTACGAGCAGTACTTC,CASSRGMSYEQYF
TRBV3-1/TRBV3-2,TRBJ2-3,-,once,TGTGCCAGCAGCCCGGGCGGGACAGATACGCAGTATTTT,CASSPGGTDTQYF
TRBV7-9,TRBJ1-2,-,-,TGTGCCAGCAGCTTAGACGGGAGCTATGGCTACACCTTC,CASSLDGSYGYTF
TRBV5-4,TRBJ1-2,-,-,TGTGCCAGCAGCTTGGTGTCCCGGGCTAACTATGGCTACACCTTC,CASSLVSRANYGYTF
TRBV18,TRBJ1-1,-,-,TGTGCCAGCTCATCACGCGAACAGTACACTGAAGCTTTCTTT,CASSSREQYTEAFF
TRBV19,TRBJ1-2,-,-,TGTGCCAGTAGACGACTCGACTATGGCTACACCTTC,CASRRLDYGYTF
TRBV5-6,TRBJ2-7,TRBD2,-,TGTGCCAGCAGCTTTTTCCAGCGGGGCTACGAGCAGTACTTC,CASSFFQRGYEQYF
TRBV7-8,TRBJ2-5,TRBD1,once,TGTGCCAGCAGCAACTCATGGAATCGACAGGGCGTTATGGAGACCCAGTACTTC,CASSNSWNRQGVMETQYF
TRBV3-1/TRBV3-2,TRBJ2-7,-,-,TGTGCCAGCAGCCCCCAGGGGTCCTACGAGCAGTACTTC,CASSPQGSYEQYF
TRBV4-1,TRBJ2-2,-,-,TGCGCCAGCAGCCCCAGGGAGAACACCGGGGAGCTGTTTTTT,CASSPRENTGELFF
TRBV7-9,TRBJ2-2,-,-,TGTGCCAGCAGCTTAGTCCAGGGCAGGGGTACCGGGGAGCTGTTTTTT,CASSLVQGRGTGELFF
TRBV3-1/TRBV3-2,TRBJ2-5,TRBD1,-,TGTGCCAGCAGCCCACAGAGAGGACAGGGGTCGGAGACCCAGTACTTC,CASSPQRGQGSETQYF
TRBV9,TRBJ2-3,TRBD2,once,TGTGCCAGCAGCGCGCGGGAGTCGCCAGATACGCAGTATTTT,CASSARESPDTQYF
TRBV27,TRBJ2-7,TRBD1,once,TGTGCCAGCAGTATGCATGGGACAGGGCCCTACGAGCAGTACTTC,CASSMHGTGPYEQYF
TRBV5-1,TRBJ2-7,TRBD1,-,TGCGCCAGCAGCTGGGACAGGGGATTATTCTACGAGCAGTACTTC,CASSWDRGLFYEQYF
TRBV19,TRBJ1-1,-,-,TGTGCCAGTAACCATGACACCCAGAACACTGAAGCTTTCTTT,CASNHDTQNTEAFF
TRBV13,TRBJ1-2,-,-,TGTGCCAGCAGCTTAGGCCAGGCCAGTGTGACTGGCTACACCTTC,CASSLGQASVTGYTF
TRBV6-5,TRBJ1-1,TRBD1,-,TGTGCCAGCAGCCTCGGGACAGTGGGAACTGAAGCTTTCTTT,CASSLGTVGTEAFF
TRBV7-9,TRBJ1-3,-,-,TGTGCCAGCAGCCCCGTGGGAGTCTCTGGAAACACCATATATTTT,CASSPVGVSGNTIYF
TRBV5-5,TRBJ1-2,TRBD1,once,TGTGCCAGCAGCTTGGCCCCTGGGCTCGGAGGGGGCGATGGCTACACCTTC,CASSLAPGLGGGDGYTF
TRBV5-1,TRBJ1-2,TRBD1,-,TGCGCCAGCAGCCCCTGGACAGGGCCCTATCCGTTTAACTATGGCTACACCTTC,CASSPWTGPYPFNYGYTF
TRBV2,TRBJ2-1,-,-,TGTGCCAGCATACCCGGACAGTGGAAGGGAGAGCAGTTCTTC,CASIPGQWKGEQFF
TRBV18,TRBJ2-3,-,-,TGTGCCAGCTCACGCGCTGGAGATACGCAGTATTTT,CASSRAGDTQYF
TRBV5-1,TRBJ2-5,-,-,TGCGCCAGCAGCTTGGGGCCGAATTGGAGGTCGGCCCAGTACTTC,CASSLGPNWRSAQYF
TRBV20-1,TRBJ2-1,TRBD2,-,TGCAGTGCTAGTCCTAGCGGGGACTTTTACAATGAGCAGTTCTTC,CSASPSGDFYNEQFF
TRBV24-1,TRBJ2-1,-,-,TGTGCCACCAGTGGCCCGGGGGTAAGTGAGCAGTTCTTC,CATSGPGVSEQFF
TRBV13,TRBJ2-7,TRBD2,-,TGTGCCAGCAGCTACCATAGCGGGGGCCTGTACGAGCAGTACTTC,CASSYHSGGLYEQYF
TRBV27,TRBJ2-1,-,-,TGTGCCAGCAGTTTAGCGGGTCCGATCTACAATGAGCAGTTCTTC,CASSLAGPIYNEQFF
TRBV10-3,TRBJ2-3,TRBD2,-,TGTGCCATCAGTGAGTTCCCCACGTATTCGAGCGGGAGGCGGTCAGATACGCAGTATTTT,CAISEFPTYSSGRRSDTQYF
TRBV19,TRBJ2-3,TRBD2,-,TGTGCCAGTAGTGGTATTGGGGGGACTAGCGCCTTCGCAGATACGCAGTATTTT,CASSGIGGTSAFADTQYF
TRBV24-1,TRBJ2-7,-,-,TGTGCCACCTCTACAGGGAGGGCCTACGAGCAGTACTTC,CATSTGRAYEQYF
TRBV11-2,TRBJ1-1,-,-,TGTGCCAGCAGCCCCGTTTTATCCTCCGGGAACACTGAAGCTTTCTTT,CASSPVLSSGNTEAFF
TRBV11-2,TRBJ2-2,TRBD1,-,TGTGCCAGCAGCCCCGGGACAGGGGGAACCGGGGAGCTGTTTTTT,CASSPGTGGTGELFF